This TCR beta chain was profiled in a study of T cell responses to AZD1222 COVID-19 vaccine. The CDR3 is made up of 15 amino acids. Germline CDR1 MDHEN, CDR2 SYDVKM. Unmatched junction bases numbered 10, after V lost 8 bases and J lost 0 bases. Sequencing used immunoSEQ multiplex PCR; TCRdb keeps in-frame clones, though not all of them. The repertoire consists of approximately 140,000 clones, with more than 85% occurring once and the leading ten covering about 5%. The rearrangement links TRBV28 to TRBJ2-7; 7 bases agree with TRBD2. The sequencing here drew on peripheral blood, taken on day 0 of AZD1222 vaccination. This clonotype originated in an adult in good health. CDR3: CASFSSGLSSYEQYF. The CDR3 DNA follows: TGTGCCAGCTTTTCTAGCGGTTTGAGCTCCTACGAGCAGTACTTC.